The 22 T cell receptor beta chains below were found in one sample sequenced in a study of vaccination and CD4 T cells after COVID-19. Cultured CD4+ T-cell DNA underwent Oncomine TCR Beta short-read sequencing. TCRdb called the PCR reads again in MiXCR, with one record for every CDR3 protein. The data contain 15,000 to 20,000 distinct CDR3 sequences, approximately 40% of them seen just once; the ten biggest clones take up approximately 13%. These TCRs' antigens remain unknown. Treatment described: roughly nine-day PBMC culture with coronavirus spike peptide pools or control peptides (ViraFEST assay). Sequencing input: CD4+ T cells from blood, cultured in vitro. These receptors originate from a human donor who had recovered from COVID-19.

The chain joins TRBV12-3 or TRBV12-4 to TRBJ2-7; 13 nucleotides align to TRBD2. This CDR3 has 16 residues. J gave up 6 bases and V 2 bases, and 7 bases lay outside the gene matches. The CDR3 spells CASSLSGLAGVSEQYF. The CDR3 bases are TGTGCCAGCAGTTTAAGCGGACTAGCGGGAGTTAGCGAGCAGTACTTC.

The V call is TRBV3-1, the J call TRBJ2-5; D is unclear. V was pared by 5 bases and J by 5 bases, with 9 bases between. CDR1 is LGHDT, CDR2 YNNKEL, per germline (reference sequence). CDR3 length equals 12 residues. The CDR3 DNA is TGTGCCAGCAGCGCCCTAGGTGAGACCCAGTACTTC. Protein product: CASSALGETQYF.

Only a few counts were recorded for this clonotype. The conserved phenylalanine or tryptophan is not found at the CDR3 terminus, so this likely reflects a read error. This rearrangement joins TRBV6-1 to TRBJ1-5; D unresolved. Trimming shortened V by 9 bases and J by 3 bases, and 15 bases separated the two germline ends. Germline V CDR1 and CDR2: MNHNS, SASEGT. The CDR3 runs to 14 residues. The CDR3 nucleotides are TGTGCCAGTACTTCATCGGGGAACAATCAGCCCCAGCATCTT. The encoded protein is CASTSSGNNQPQHL.

The chain has TRBV4-1 and TRBJ2-7; no clear D. Germline loops: CDR1 MGHRA, CDR2 YSYEKL. There are 16 residues in the CDR3. Trimming shortened V by 4 bases and J by 0 bases, and 16 bases separated the two germline ends. As DNA, the CDR3 is TGCGCCAGCAGCCGATCACCCGAGCAGGACTCCTACGAGCAGTACTTC. It is translated as CASSRSPEQDSYEQYF.

V usage is TRBV6-1 and J usage is TRBJ2-1; TRBD2 matches 8 bases. Germline CDR1 and CDR2: MNHNS and SASEGT. This CDR3 is built from 15 residues. J was trimmed by 0 bases and V by 5 bases; bases with no gene match: 3. Here the CDR3 DNA reads TGTGCCAGCAGTCCGAGCGGGAGCTCCTACAATGAGCAGTTCTTC. Translated, it gives CASSPSGSSYNEQFF.

This clonotype showed up just a few times. This chain links TRBV30 with TRBJ1-1; the D is unclear. The CDR3 runs 13 residues. Germline loops: CDR1 GTSNPN, CDR2 SVGIG (reference sequence). V shed 2 bases and J shed 0 bases, with 7 bases lying between them. CDR3 residues: CAWSKRMNTEAFF. The CDR3 DNA is TGTGCCTGGAGTAAAAGGATGAACACTGAAGCTTTCTTT.

This clonotype was seen only a few times. The chain couples TRBV15 to TRBJ2-3; no clear D. V was pared by 3 bases and J by 0 bases, with 7 bases between. This CDR3 region has 14 residues. From germline, CDR1 is LNHNV and CDR2 YYDKDF (reference sequence). CDR3 amino acids: CATSRQLSTDTQYF. CDR3 nucleotide sequence: TGTGCCACCAGCAGGCAGCTGAGCACAGATACGCAGTATTTT. The full variable domain, in which reference TRBV15 and TRBJ2-3 provide the parts outside the CDR3, is DAMVIQNPRYQVTQFGKPVTLSCSQTLNHNVMYWYQQKSSQAPKLLFHYYDKDFNNEADTPDNFQSRRPNTSFCFLDIRSPGLGDTAMYLCATSRQLSTDTQYFGPGTRLTVL.

There are a few counts of this clonotype. The chain employs TRBV6-5 and TRBJ2-5; unclear D gene. The CDR3 consists of 13 residues. The germline V gene encodes CDR1 MNHEY and CDR2 SVGAGI. With 6 bases removed from V and 2 bases from J, the gap between germline ends came to 10 bases. CDR3: CASRYGRQETQYF. The DNA for the CDR3 is TGTGCCAGCAGATACGGCAGGCAAGAGACCCAGTACTTC.

The chain recombines TRBV7-8 with TRBJ2-2, with D tentatively TRBD2 (6 bases). Germline CDR1 and CDR2: SGHVS and FQNEAQ. V was cut by 5 bases and J by 5 bases, with 21 bases left in between. CDR3 length: 17 residues. CDR3 bases: TGTGCCAGCAGCCAATATCTAGAGCGGGCCGCAACCGGGGAGCTGTTTTTT. It encodes CASSQYLERAATGELFF.

Only a few counts were recorded for this clonotype. The chain carries TRBV19 and TRBJ1-6, with 8 bases identical to TRBD1. The CDR3 contains 14 residues. Looked up from germline, CDR1 is LNHDA and CDR2 is SQIVND (reference sequence). The V gene end was trimmed by 2 bases and the J gene end by 10 bases; junction bases not matched to a gene: 4. CDR3 DNA sequence: TGTGCCAGTAGTATACAGGGGGCTCGATCACCCCTCCACTTT. It encodes CASSIQGARSPLHF.

The J gene is TRBJ2-7, the V gene TRBV2, with 12 bases fitting TRBD2. Looked up from germline, CDR1 is SNHLY and CDR2 is FYNNEI. The CDR3 consists of 15 residues. V shed 8 bases and J 2 bases; nucleotides not matched to a gene: 7. This chain's CDR3 is CASGTSGLNPYEQYF. Written as DNA, the CDR3 is TGTGCCAGCGGGACTAGCGGGTTGAACCCCTACGAGCAGTACTTC.

The V gene is TRBV18, the J gene TRBJ1-5, with TRBD1 identical over 8 bases. Germline V gene sequence: CDR1 KGHSH, CDR2 LQKENI. V was pared by 1 base and J by 6 bases, with 5 bases of the junction left unmatched. CDR3 length equals 15 residues. The DNA of the CDR3 is TGTGCCAGCTCACCACTCCCAGACAGGGGTCAGCCCCAGCATTTT. Translating it yields CASSPLPDRGQPQHF.

The chain is built from TRBV6-1 and TRBJ2-1; TRBD1 aligns across 8 bases. The CDR3 length is 16 residues. V was pared by 2 bases and J by 5 bases, with 8 bases of the junction left unmatched. Germline CDR1 and CDR2: MNHNS and SASEGT. CDR3: CASSERGRGLNNEQFF. CDR3 DNA: TGTGCCAGCAGTGAAAGAGGCAGGGGGCTTAACAATGAGCAGTTCTTC.

The genes are TRBV20-1 and TRBJ2-3; 8 bases align to TRBD1. V shed 5 bases, J shed 7 bases, and the junction held 8 bases outside the gene matches. Germline lookup yields CDR1 DFQATT and CDR2 SNEGSKA (reference sequence). The CDR3 is 13 residues long. The DNA for the CDR3 is TGCAGTGCTCCCGCAGGGGGCGTCAATACGCAGTATTTT. This gives the protein CSAPAGGVNTQYF.

This clonotype has a handful of counts. This sequence joins TRBV12-3 or TRBV12-4 and TRBJ1-5, with no clear D. This CDR3 is built from 14 residues. V lost 6 bases, J lost 4 bases, and 13 bases lay in between. DNA for the CDR3: TGTGCCAGCAGACCCGGTGGGGATAATCAGCCCCAGCATTTT. As protein: CASRPGGDNQPQHF.

CDR3 protein: CSAPQGNTGELFF. Written as DNA, the CDR3 is TGCAGTGCGCCCCAAGGGAACACCGGGGAGCTGTTTTTT. The chain recombines TRBV20-1 with TRBJ2-2; D ambiguous. Germline values: CDR1 DFQATT, CDR2 SNEGSKA (reference sequence). The CDR3 spans 13 residues. Deletions cut 6 bases from V and 1 base from J, with 9 bases between.

This rearrangement joins TRBV20-1 to TRBJ1-1, with TRBD1 matching over 8 bases. This CDR3 is 15 amino acids long. V trimming: 3 bases; J trimming: 6 bases; junction bases outside the gene matches: 12. Looked up from germline, CDR1 is DFQATT and CDR2 is SNEGSKA (reference sequence). The CDR3 sequence: CSASQETGARAEAFF. The CDR3, as DNA: TGCAGTGCTAGTCAAGAGACAGGGGCAAGGGCTGAAGCTTTCTTT.

This rearrangement joins TRBV29-1 to TRBJ1-2; 10 bases fit TRBD1. Germline-derived CDR1 and CDR2 are SQVTM and ANQGSEA. The CDR3 is 13 residues long. The junction had 8 bases not matched to a gene; V was cut back by 8 bases and J by 5 bases. Written as DNA, the CDR3 is TGCAGCCTCCGGGACAGGGGATCTTATGGCTACACCTTC. This codes for CSLRDRGSYGYTF.

The chain couples TRBV28 to TRBJ2-4, with unresolved D. The CDR3 runs 12 residues. Trimming left V 4 bases short and J 6 bases short, with 7 bases between. CDR1 MDHEN and CDR2 SYDVKM come from the germline V gene. CDR3 residues: CASSSAINIQYF. In DNA form, the CDR3 reads TGTGCCAGCAGTTCAGCAATAAACATTCAGTACTTC.

The genes are TRBV6-1 and TRBJ2-6; 7 bases line up with TRBD1. V lost 4 bases and J lost 4; bases outside the gene matches: 13. Germline-derived CDR1 and CDR2 are MNHNS and SASEGT. The CDR3 spans 18 residues. CDR3 protein: CASSGTGTVFSGANVLTF. The CDR3 region has the DNA TGTGCCAGCAGTGGGACCGGGACAGTCTTTTCAGGGGCCAACGTCCTGACTTTC.

This clonotype showed up just a few times. The chain recombines TRBV18 with TRBJ1-6, with TRBD1 identical over 9 bases. Germline lookup yields CDR1 KGHSH and CDR2 LQKENI. Trimming at V came to 6 bases and at J to 8 bases, leaving 8 bases not matched to a gene. The CDR3 has 15 residues. The DNA for the CDR3 is TGTGCCAGCTCTGAGTGGGGACAGGGAGATTCACCCCTCCACTTT. It translates to CASSEWGQGDSPLHF.

The chain has TRBV30 and TRBJ2-3; D gene uncertain. V was pared by 3 bases and J by 6 bases, with 19 bases between. Germline lookup yields CDR1 GTSNPN and CDR2 SVGIG (reference sequence). The CDR3 totals 15 residues. Here the CDR3 reads CAWRRLGSVADTQYF. In DNA form, the CDR3 reads TGTGCCTGGAGGAGGCTGGGGTCGGTCGCGGATACGCAGTATTTT. The full variable domain, in which reference TRBV30 and TRBJ2-3 provide the parts outside the CDR3, is SQTIHQWPATLVQPVGSPLSLECTVEGTSNPNLYWYRQAAGRGLQLLFYSVGIGQISSEVPQNLSASRPQDRQFILSSKKLLLSDSGFYLCAWRRLGSVADTQYFGPGTRLTVL.